The sequence of this TCR beta chain was determined in a study of immune evolution from preneoplasia to lung adenocarcinoma. Study conclusions and caveats: Top clone frequencies peaked in normal lung, apparently declining through invasive adenocarcinoma. Later-stage lesions seemingly showed higher T cell density and diversity than normal lung.

Using immunoSEQ multiplex PCR, the repertoire was profiled, and TCRdb retains in-frame clones only, with some absent. The table records about 7,200 clones, around 79% of them present only once. As concerns this clone: What it binds is not known.

CDR3 length: 13 amino acids. V lost 2 bases, J lost 5 bases, and 9 bases lay in between. The germline CDR1 and CDR2 sequences are SGHVS and FQNEAQ. Patients had resection in Japan or China between about 2014 and 2017. Each case's diagnosis was confirmed by two pathologists on H&E. Source material: FFPE adjacent normal lung tissue. The chain couples TRBV7-8 to TRBJ1-1; D uncertain. The receptor was derived from a person aged 70 to 85 with lung adenocarcinoma. CDR3 sequence: CASSLYQKTEAFF. The CDR3 region has the DNA TGTGCCAGCAGCTTATATCAGAAGACTGAAGCTTTCTTT.